Listed below are T cell receptor beta chains from one sample, sequenced in a study of blood T cell repertoires in COVID-19. TCRdb's table, derived via immunoSEQ multiplex PCR, lists solely in-frame clones and lacks some. The sample contains 100,000 to 150,000 clones, approximately 89% of which appear only once. The sequenced material came from peripheral blood. The receptors stem from a woman in her seventies with COVID-19, enrolled during active disease. CDR3s include the opening cysteine and the closing phenylalanine or tryptophan. A D gene is named only where the DNA matches it firmly. A row's size may be missing; if present it is once, few, many or a size class.

DNA: TGTGCCAGCAACTTAGTGGGACAGGCCTCGAACACTGAAGCTTTCTTT
CDR3: CASNLVGQASNTEAFF
size: .
V: TRBV11-2
J: TRBJ1-1
D: TRBD1

DNA: TGTGCCAGCAGCCGCCTGGACAGGGGAGGCAATCAGCCCCAGCATTTT
CDR3: CASSRLDRGGNQPQHF
size: .
V: TRBV7-2
J: TRBJ1-5
D: TRBD1

DNA: TGTGCCAGCAAGGTAGGGAGCTCAGAGACCCAGTACTTC
CDR3: CASKVGSSETQYF
size: .
V: TRBV3-1/TRBV3-2
J: TRBJ2-5
D: .

DNA: TGTGCCAGCAGCTTTGCAGGGTATGGCTACACCTTC
CDR3: CASSFAGYGYTF
size: .
V: TRBV7-3
J: TRBJ1-2
D: .

DNA: TGCGCCAGCAGCTCCACCGGGACAGCAACTAATGAAAAACTGTTTTTT
CDR3: CASSSTGTATNEKLFF
size: .
V: TRBV5-1
J: TRBJ1-4
D: TRBD1

DNA: TGTGCCAGCAGACAATCAGCGGGGGGGCGTTTCGAGCAGTTCTTC
CDR3: CASRQSAGGRFEQFF
size: .
V: TRBV2
J: TRBJ2-1
D: TRBD2

DNA: TGTGCCAGCAGCTTCACGGGAGAAGAGACCCAGTACTTC
CDR3: CASSFTGEETQYF
size: once
V: TRBV7-9
J: TRBJ2-5
D: .

DNA: TGCGCCAGCAGCTTGGGGGGCCAAGTCGAGCAGTACTTC
CDR3: CASSLGGQVEQYF
size: .
V: TRBV5-1
J: TRBJ2-7
D: .

DNA: TGTGCCAGCTCAGAACAGGGTCGCCGTCAGCCCCAGCATTTT
CDR3: CASSEQGRRQPQHF
size: .
V: TRBV18
J: TRBJ1-5
D: .

DNA: TGTGCCAGCAAACTGACTAGCGGCTACAATGAGCAGTTCTTC
CDR3: CASKLTSGYNEQFF
size: once
V: TRBV9
J: TRBJ2-1
D: TRBD2

DNA: TGCGCCAGCCGACAGTCCCGGGACAGGGATTCGATGAACACTGAAGCTTTCTTT
CDR3: CASRQSRDRDSMNTEAFF
size: .
V: TRBV5-1
J: TRBJ1-1
D: TRBD1

DNA: TGTGCCAGCAGGCCCCCGACTTCACAGCCCCAGCATTTT
CDR3: CASRPPTSQPQHF
size: once
V: TRBV28
J: TRBJ1-5
D: .

DNA: TGTGCCAGCAGCCAAGACGGAGGGGGCGGAAGGGATACGCAGTATTTT
CDR3: CASSQDGGGGRDTQYF
size: .
V: TRBV14
J: TRBJ2-3
D: .

DNA: TGTGCCAGCACTTCCCCCGACAGGTACGACTATGGCTACACCTTC
CDR3: CASTSPDRYDYGYTF
size: .
V: TRBV6-5
J: TRBJ1-2
D: .

DNA: TGTGCCAGCAGTGAAACAGGGATAGAGGGCTACACCTTC
CDR3: CASSETGIEGYTF
size: .
V: TRBV6-1
J: TRBJ1-2
D: .

DNA: TGTGCCAGGTCGGACAGGGCGGGCTCCTACGAGCAGTACTTC
CDR3: CARSDRAGSYEQYF
size: few
V: TRBV2
J: TRBJ2-7
D: TRBD1

DNA: TGTGCCAGCAGTTTACTTAGGAGGGGACGGAACTATGGCTACACCTTC
CDR3: CASSLLRRGRNYGYTF
size: .
V: TRBV28
J: TRBJ1-2
D: .

DNA: TGTGCCAGCAGCTTACTTTCGTCTAGCCCTCTGAGGGACTTC
CDR3: CASSLLSSSPLRDF
size: .
V: TRBV7-9
J: TRBJ2-5
D: .

DNA: TGTGCCAGCAGCACCAGGGTGAACACTGAAGCTTTCTTT
CDR3: CASSTRVNTEAFF
size: .
V: TRBV7-2
J: TRBJ1-1
D: .

DNA: TGTGCCAGCTCACCACGACAGCTCTCCTCTGGAAACACCATATATTTT
CDR3: CASSPRQLSSGNTIYF
size: .
V: TRBV18
J: TRBJ1-3
D: .

DNA: TGTGCCACCACCCCGGGGGGTGGCACCGGGGAGCTGTTTTTT
CDR3: CATTPGGGTGELFF
size: .
V: TRBV15
J: TRBJ2-2
D: TRBD2

DNA: TGTGCCAGCAGCCAAAGCGATAATGAGCAGTTCTTC
CDR3: CASSQSDNEQFF
size: .
V: TRBV3-1/TRBV3-2
J: TRBJ2-1
D: .

DNA: TGTGCCAGCAGCGTTCAGGGTAATAATTCACCCCTCCACTTT
CDR3: CASSVQGNNSPLHF
size: .
V: TRBV5-4
J: TRBJ1-6
D: .

DNA: TGCGCCAGCAGCTTGAGACAGTCCACAACTAATGAAAAACTGTTTTTT
CDR3: CASSLRQSTTNEKLFF
size: .
V: TRBV5-1
J: TRBJ1-4
D: .

DNA: TGTGCCAGTAGTCAGGCCCGAAGCTTCGGCTCCTACGAGCAGTACTTC
CDR3: CASSQARSFGSYEQYF
size: .
V: TRBV19
J: TRBJ2-7
D: .

DNA: TGTGCCAGCAGCTTAGTCCCCGGGGTGGGAACCGGGGAGCTGTTTTTT
CDR3: CASSLVPGVGTGELFF
size: .
V: TRBV7-8
J: TRBJ2-2
D: .

DNA: TGTGCCAGCAGCCTGGGACTTAGTATGGAGACCCAGTACTTC
CDR3: CASSLGLSMETQYF
size: .
V: TRBV6-5
J: TRBJ2-5
D: .

DNA: TGTGCCAGCAGCCAACAGGGTCAGCCCCAGCATTTT
CDR3: CASSQQGQPQHF
size: .
V: TRBV3-1/TRBV3-2
J: TRBJ1-5
D: .

DNA: TGTGCCAGCGGAGACAGACAGGGGGGGAACTATGGCTACACCTTC
CDR3: CASGDRQGGNYGYTF
size: .
V: TRBV28
J: TRBJ1-2
D: TRBD1

DNA: TGTGCCAGCAGCCAAGATAGGCCTAGCGGGGCGCCGGGGGAGCTGTTTTTT
CDR3: CASSQDRPSGAPGELFF
size: few
V: TRBV3-1/TRBV3-2
J: TRBJ2-2
D: TRBD2

DNA: TGTGCCAGCACACGGACAGGGGGGGCTGAGCAGTTCTTC
CDR3: CASTRTGGAEQFF
size: .
V: TRBV2
J: TRBJ2-1
D: TRBD1

DNA: TGTGCCAGCAGTGAGGTATCCGGTGACAGGGGAAGGGAGCAGTACTTC
CDR3: CASSEVSGDRGREQYF
size: .
V: TRBV2
J: TRBJ2-7
D: TRBD1

DNA: TGCGCCAGCAGCTTGGCTGGAGCTGGAAACACCATATATTTT
CDR3: CASSLAGAGNTIYF
size: once
V: TRBV5-1
J: TRBJ1-3
D: .

DNA: TGCGCCAGCAGCACCGGACAGGGGGAGACCCAGTACTTC
CDR3: CASSTGQGETQYF
size: .
V: TRBV5-1
J: TRBJ2-5
D: TRBD1

DNA: TGCAGCCAGCGAACTAGCGGGGGCACAGATACGCAGTATTTT
CDR3: CSQRTSGGTDTQYF
size: .
V: TRBV29-1
J: TRBJ2-3
D: TRBD2

DNA: TGTGCCAGCAGCCCAGGGGGTCCGGGGAAGACCCAGTACTTC
CDR3: CASSPGGPGKTQYF
size: .
V: TRBV7-2
J: TRBJ2-5
D: TRBD1

DNA: TGCGCCAGCAGCCCGATCAGGGCCGATGGAAACACCATATATTTT
CDR3: CASSPIRADGNTIYF
size: .
V: TRBV5-1
J: TRBJ1-3
D: .

DNA: TGTGCCTGGAGTGCTCTTGGGACAGGGGTTACTGAAGCTTTCTTT
CDR3: CAWSALGTGVTEAFF
size: .
V: TRBV30
J: TRBJ1-1
D: TRBD1

DNA: TGTGCCAGTAGTCCTCGACAGGGGGCGACGTACGAGCAGTACTTC
CDR3: CASSPRQGATYEQYF
size: .
V: TRBV19
J: TRBJ2-7
D: TRBD1

DNA: TGTGCCAGCAGCTTAGAACAGGGGGTATATCAGCCCCAGCATTTT
CDR3: CASSLEQGVYQPQHF
size: once
V: TRBV7-2
J: TRBJ1-5
D: TRBD1